These 3 T cell receptor beta chains originate from one sample sequenced in a study of regulatory T cells in long-lasting Graves disease. Construction of TCR beta libraries relied on iRepertoire HTBI primers and on Arm-PCR targeting CDR3 regions. Using its own MiXCR run on the multiplex PCR reads, TCRdb lists one record per CDR3 protein. The sample yields about 560,000 distinct CDR3 sequences, around 16% seen once. The time point: newly diagnosed GD, antithyroid drugs for less than 3 months. PBMC-extracted RNA yielded the TCR library. These sequences were also reported in another study, on T cells in Graves' hyperthyroidism and ophthalmopathy.

The starting material was peripheral blood mononuclear cells (PBMCs), obtained at new diagnosis, from a patient treated with antithyroid drugs. The receptors derive from a man aged 18 to 35 with Graves disease.

Only a few counts were recorded for this clonotype. The rearrangement joins TRBV30 to TRBJ1-6; 7 nucleotides align to TRBD1. The length of the CDR3 is 14 residues. The ends lost 1 base at V and 4 bases at J; junction bases unmatched: 1. Germline V gene data show CDR1 as GTSNPN and CDR2 as SVGIG (reference sequence). The CDR3 protein is CAWSDRGYNSPLHF. The DNA of the CDR3 is TGTGCCTGGAGTGACAGGGGTTATAATTCACCCCTCCACTTT.

The genes are TRBV7-2 and TRBJ2-7, with TRBD2 matching over 7 bases. Germline V lookup: CDR1 SGHTA, CDR2 FQGNSA. Unmatched junction bases numbered 7, after V lost 5 bases and J lost 0 bases. The CDR3 sequence is 15 residues long. CDR3 bases: TGTGCCAGCAGCATACAAGCGGGGCTCTCCTACGAGCAGTACTTC. It codes for CASSIQAGLSYEQYF.

This clonotype has at least ten counts. This CDR3 is CASTISGAGELFF. DNA of the CDR3: TGTGCCAGCACTATTAGCGGGGCCGGGGAGCTGTTTTTT. This chain connects TRBV2 to TRBJ2-2, with 8 bases that match TRBD2. This CDR3 contains 13 residues. J lost 6 bases, V lost 7 bases, and 4 bases had no gene match. Germline V gives CDR1 SNHLY, CDR2 FYNNEI.